The clone carrying this TCR beta chain has at least ten counts. Antigen: not known. These data come from a study of T cells in Graves' hyperthyroidism and ophthalmopathy. TCR beta CDR3 region amplification was performed from RNA transcripts. The HTBI primer set served for first-round RT-PCR of the TCR CDR3. TCRdb called the multiplex PCR reads again in MiXCR, with one record for every CDR3 protein. The table includes about 510,000 distinct CDR3 sequences, 14% detected once. Findings of the study overall: The majority of expanded thyroid clonotypes above 0.001 also appeared in blood.

The source of this sequence is a woman in her thirties or forties with Graves' hyperthyroidism. What was sequenced was blood.

CDR3 residues: CASSETGGRYGYTF. The CDR3 region has the DNA TGTGCCAGCAGCGAGACAGGGGGCAGATATGGCTACACCTTC. The V gene is TRBV6-1, the J gene TRBJ1-2; 10 nucleotides align to TRBD1. Germline V gene data show CDR1 as MNHNS and CDR2 as SASEGT. V lost 6 bases, J lost 5 bases, and 6 bases stayed unmatched. This CDR3 contains 14 residues.